The 11 T cell receptor beta chains reported below all come from one sample, sequenced in a study of T cells in Graves' hyperthyroidism and ophthalmopathy. The CDR3 regions of TCR beta were amplified from RNA transcripts. Using the HTBI primer set, a first-round RT-PCR was run on the TCR CDR3. Using its own MiXCR run on the multiplex PCR reads, TCRdb lists one record per CDR3 protein. Of fewer than 550,000 distinct CDR3 sequences in the sample, approximately 14% were seen once. Material for sequencing was blood. These receptors were collected from a woman younger than 35 with Graves' hyperthyroidism.

This clonotype was detected a few times. This chain joins TRBV29-1 and TRBJ2-3, with 11 bases fitting TRBD1. V trimming: 2 bases; J trimming: 5 bases; junction bases outside the gene matches: 9. Germline lookup yields CDR1 SQVTM and CDR2 ANQGSEA. The CDR3 spans 16 residues. In DNA form, the CDR3 reads TGCAGCGTTGAAACCCCGGACAGGGGGCAGATAGATACGCAGTATTTT. It specifies CSVETPDRGQIDTQYF.

This clonotype was seen more than once but under ten times. The chain joins TRBV20-1 to TRBJ1-3; the D gene is possibly TRBD1 (5 bases). Between the trimmed V and J ends, which lost 2 bases and 1 base, there was a span of 15 bases. Germline CDR1 is DFQATT and CDR2 is SNEGSKA (reference sequence). This CDR3 is built from 16 residues. CDR3 sequence reads: CSARRGPPVSGNTIYF. In DNA, the CDR3 is TGCAGTGCTAGAAGGGGCCCGCCGGTTTCTGGAAACACCATATATTTT.

This clonotype was picked up many times. The chain carries TRBV6-1 and TRBJ2-7, with D perhaps matching TRBD1 (7 bases). The germline V and J ends were trimmed by 5 bases and 10 bases, with 24 bases remaining between them. Germline loops: CDR1 MNHNS, CDR2 SASEGT. The CDR3 is 15 amino acids. Written as DNA, the CDR3 is TGTGCCAGCAGTAGCAGGGGGGATCCTATAGCCCGACAGTACTTC. Amino acids: CASSSRGDPIARQYF.

In its sample, this clonotype was seen many times. The rearrangement links TRBV18 to TRBJ1-1; D gene unclear. Germline CDR1 KGHSH, CDR2 LQKENI. The CDR3 runs to 17 residues. V was shortened by 1 base and J by 1 base, with 16 bases between the two germline ends. The CDR3 nucleotides are TGTGCCAGCTCACCACGGCCCTTAGAGAGCGGGAACACTGAAGCTTTCTTT. Amino acids: CASSPRPLESGNTEAFF.

This clonotype was observed a few times. A read error may explain this, as a much larger clone is one base away. V is TRBV9 and J is TRBJ1-1; D gene ambiguous. From germline, CDR1 is SGDLS and CDR2 YYNGEE. The CDR3 has 14 amino acids. In nucleotides, the CDR3 is TGTGCCAGCGGCGTAGACGTGAGGGACACTGAAGCTTTCTTT. Encoded protein: CASGVDVRDTEAFF.

V usage is TRBV5-5 and J usage is TRBJ2-7; 7 bases line up with TRBD1. The CDR3 spans 14 residues. Germline V lookup: CDR1 SGHKS, CDR2 YYEKEE (reference sequence). The J segment lost 4 bases and the V segment lost 5 bases, leaving 9 bases of the junction unmatched. CDR3 sequence (DNA): TGTGCCAGCAGACAGACAGGGTGGGAGTACGAGCAGTACTTC. Its translation: CASRQTGWEYEQYF.

This chain connects TRBV24-1 to TRBJ2-7; D ambiguous. Trimming stripped 4 bases from V and 1 base from J, with 10 bases between. Looked up from germline, CDR1 is KGHDR and CDR2 is SFDVKD. This CDR3 comprises 14 residues. The CDR3 is CATSDAVGSYEQYF. Written as DNA, the CDR3 is TGTGCCACCAGTGACGCCGTAGGGTCCTACGAGCAGTACTTC.

The V and J genes are TRBV13 and TRBJ1-1; TRBD1 might be the D (5 bases). The CDR3 has 14 amino acids. Germline CDR1 is PRHDT and CDR2 is FYEKMQ (reference sequence). V lost 5 bases to trimming and J lost 1 base, with 11 bases between them. In nucleotides, the CDR3 is TGTGCCAGCAGCCTCGAGACAGAGAACACTGAAGCTTTCTTT. This codes for CASSLETENTEAFF.

The rearrangement joins TRBV4-1 to TRBJ2-5; 12 bases are shared with TRBD1. Losses at the gene ends were 3 bases for V and 1 base for J; bases not matched to a gene: 6. The CDR3 has 17 amino acids. Per the germline V gene, CDR1 is MGHRA and CDR2 is YSYEKL. In DNA form, the CDR3 reads TGCGCCAGCAGCCAGCCCCGGGACAGGGGGCCCCAAGAGACCCAGTACTTC. Translated: CASSQPRDRGPQETQYF.

This clonotype showed up many times. The chain carries TRBV2 and TRBJ1-1; D is undetermined. The V gene's germline CDR1 is SNHLY and CDR2 FYNNEI. This CDR3 is 10 amino acids long. V dropped 8 bases and J dropped 11 bases, with 12 bases sitting between them. CDR3: CASRDPHAFF. CDR3 sequence (DNA): TGTGCCAGCCGAGATCCGCACGCTTTCTTT.

This chain joins TRBV18 and TRBJ2-5, with D perhaps given as TRBD1 or TRBD2 (5 bases each). Between the trimmed V and J ends, which lost 0 bases and 5 bases, there was a span of 22 bases. The CDR3 is 18 amino acids. Per the germline V gene, CDR1 is KGHSH and CDR2 is LQKENI. CDR3 DNA: TGTGCCAGCTCACCACCGACAGTGGCGGGTTCTATTTTGGAGACCCAGTACTTC. Translation gives CASSPPTVAGSILETQYF. The variable domain in full, with the rest retrieved from reference TRBV18 and TRBJ2-5, is NAGVMQNPRHLVRRRGQEARLRCSPMKGHSHVYWYRQLPEEGLKFMVYLQKENIIDESGMPKERFSAEFPKEGPSILRIQQVVRGDSAAYFCASSPPTVAGSILETQYFGPGTRLLVL.